This T cell receptor (beta chain) was identified in a study of T cell responses to AZD1222 COVID-19 vaccine. Here immunoSEQ multiplex PCR was the method, and the copy in TCRdb shows in-frame clones only, minus some. This table has about 100,000 clones, 87% appearing once. The material was peripheral blood, obtained on day 0 of AZD1222 vaccination. This TCR came from an adult in good health.

The CDR3 DNA follows: TGTGCCAGCAGTACCTACAGGGATGGCTACACCTTC. It encodes CASSTYRDGYTF. This chain uses TRBV6-5 with TRBJ1-2; possibly TRBD1 for D (6 bases). This CDR3 spans 12 amino acids. Per germline, CDR1 MNHEY and CDR2 SVGAGI. V was cut by 5 bases and J by 6 bases, with 10 bases left in between.